Detailed here is one T cell receptor beta chain. The target antigen is unknown. One entry per CDR3 protein results from TCRdb running MiXCR on the reads. The data show roughly 990,000 distinct CDR3 sequences, with roughly a third seen just once and roughly 13% held by the top ten. The data derive from a study of T cell repertoires in cytomegalovirus infection. At the level of the study: It was recently identified HLA-C-restricted and well-studied HLA-B-restricted CMV epitopes that the study used. A matching HLA type, together with CMV infection, was signaled by public TCR beta signatures.

Trimming cost V 0 bases and J 9 bases, with 12 bases left between them. Germline V gives CDR1 PRHDT, CDR2 FYEKMQ (reference sequence). The CDR3 has 14 amino acids. The study, taken as a whole, reports: Within the response measured ex vivo, HLA-C-restricted CMV-specific TCR beta clonotypes were dominant.

This receptor was identified in a human donor in good health (CMV status not recorded). Some clones in this sample may be carry-over from other donors' samples. The genes are TRBV13 and TRBJ2-1, with D uncertain. Sequenced material: cultured CD8+ T cells from PBMCs, taken from culture after CMV antigen stimulation. DNA for the CDR3: TGTGCCAGCAGCTTAGGTAGGCGGCTACCTGAGCAGTTCTTC. This translates into CASSLGRRLPEQFF.